The present TCR beta chain was sequenced within a study of Graves' ophthalmopathy and Graves' hyperthyroidism. Amplification targeted the TCR beta CDR3 regions, with RNA transcripts as the source material. HTBI-primed RT-PCR formed the first round, and a multiplex PCR formed the second. From the multiplex PCR reads, TCRdb called clonotypes with MiXCR, one entry per CDR3 protein. The sample gives 900,000 to 1,200,000 distinct CDR3 sequences, around a third of which show up once; roughly 11% is in the top ten. This CDR3 has 15 amino acids. Trimming left V 2 bases short and J 1 base short, with 11 bases between. Germline V lookup: CDR1 SEHNR, CDR2 FQNEAQ (reference sequence).

Sequences were obtained from peripheral blood or thyroid tissue (not recorded which). The receptor was derived from an adult man with Graves' hyperthyroidism. The chain is built from TRBV7-9 and TRBJ2-5, with D uncertain. The CDR3 DNA is TGTGCCAGCAGCTTAAAAAGGACCCCCCAAGAGACCCAGTACTTC. Encoded protein: CASSLKRTPQETQYF.